These T cell receptor beta chains were read from a single sample in a study of blood T cells in healthy people across ages. TCRdb itself ran the 5' RACE reads through MiXCR, one entry per CDR3 protein. The data show fewer than 1.5 million distinct CDR3 sequences, about 40% seen once. What was sequenced was blood. These receptors originate from a woman younger than 30 in good health. The CDR3 runs from the conserved cysteine through the conserved F or W. D genes are given only for firm matches. Not every row has a clone size; where given, it reads once, few, many or a size class.

v_call	j_call	d_call	clone_size	cdr3_nt	cdr3_aa
TRBV15	TRBJ2-7	.	.	TGTGCCACCAGCAGAGACGACAGGGAGGCCTACGAGCAGTACTTC	CATSRDDREAYEQYF
TRBV25-1	TRBJ2-7	.	.	TGTGCCAGCAGTGAACAGGGGACTACGCGTGAGCAGTACTTC	CASSEQGTTREQYF
TRBV25-1	TRBJ2-3	TRBD1	.	TGTGCCAGCAGTGCGTCCGGGACAGGGGCCCCCATGGATACGCAGTATTTT	CASSASGTGAPMDTQYF
TRBV6-1	TRBJ2-3	.	.	TGTGCCAGCAACCACTGGCGAATATCAGATACGCAGTATTTT	CASNHWRISDTQYF
TRBV7-8	TRBJ2-7	.	few	TGTGCCAGCAGCTTAGTAGGCAGGGCGACCTCCTACGAGCAGTACTTC	CASSLVGRATSYEQYF
TRBV12-3/TRBV12-4	TRBJ2-1	.	few	TGTGCCAGCGCCGGAGGCAATGAGCAGTTCTTC	CASAGGNEQFF
TRBV14	TRBJ1-1	TRBD1	.	TGTGCCAACAGCCGACAGGGTGGGACTGAGGCTTTCTTT	CANSRQGGTEAFF
TRBV4-2	TRBJ1-2	TRBD1	few	TGTGCCAGCAGCCAAGGGTTGCAGGGGGGCTATGGCTACACCTTC	CASSQGLQGGYGYTF
TRBV2	TRBJ1-6	TRBD1	few	TGTGCCAGCAGGGGGACAGGGGATGGTTCACCCCTCCACTTT	CASRGTGDGSPLHF
TRBV12-3/TRBV12-4	TRBJ2-3	TRBD2	.	TGTGCCAGCAGTTTTGGGACTAGCGGGACCAGACCCACAGATACGCAGTATTTT	CASSFGTSGTRPTDTQYF
TRBV20-1	TRBJ2-7	.	.	TGCAGTGCTAGAGTGCGGACCTCCTACGAGCAGTACTTC	CSARVRTSYEQYF
TRBV7-2	TRBJ2-1	.	few	TGTGCCAGCAGCCTCGGGGACTCGAACTTCAATGAGCAGTTCTTC	CASSLGDSNFNEQFF
TRBV12-3/TRBV12-4	TRBJ1-2	TRBD1	.	TGTGCCAGCAGTCTCCTAGGGACAGGGGAAGGAGGAGGCCACACCTTC	CASSLLGTGEGGGHTF
TRBV6-2/TRBV6-3	TRBJ2-7	.	.	TGTGCCAGCAGTCACCGGGACTTTCCCTACGAGCAGTACTTC	CASSHRDFPYEQYF
TRBV13	TRBJ1-2	.	once	TGTGCCAGCAGCCCCCCCCGGGGGATAGGCTACACCTTC	CASSPPRGIGYTF
TRBV4-1	TRBJ2-5	.	.	TGCGCCAGCAGCCAAGACCGATTGACAGGCATCAAAGAGACCCAGTACTTC	CASSQDRLTGIKETQYF
TRBV7-3	TRBJ2-1	TRBD2	.	TGTGCCAGCAGCTTACGTCTAGCGGGGAGCTCCTACAATGAGCAGTTCTTC	CASSLRLAGSSYNEQFF
TRBV28	TRBJ1-6	.	.	TGTGCCAGCAGTCTGAGAACAGAGAAGGATTCACCCCTCCACTTT	CASSLRTEKDSPLHF
TRBV5-1	TRBJ2-7	.	.	TGCGCCAGCAGCGCCAAAATGGGGGGATACGAGCAGTACTTC	CASSAKMGGYEQYF
TRBV12-3/TRBV12-4	TRBJ1-1	.	.	TGTGCCAGCAGTTTACGAGGGGGGGCGAACACTGAAGCTTTCTTT	CASSLRGGANTEAFF
TRBV13	TRBJ2-1	.	few	TGTGCCACCGAACCGACGGGGGGCGGGGATGACAATGAGCAGTTCTTC	CATEPTGGGDDNEQFF
TRBV12-3/TRBV12-4	TRBJ2-1	.	few	TGTGCCAGCAGTAGGGCCGGGAGTCTGGTTGAGCAGTTCTTC	CASSRAGSLVEQFF
TRBV20-1	TRBJ1-5	TRBD1	.	TGCAGTGCTTTTGACCCCGGGACAGGGAATCAGCCCCAGCATTTT	CSAFDPGTGNQPQHF
TRBV2	TRBJ2-7	TRBD1	.	TGTGCCAGCAGTCTTGAGGACAGGGGGTACGAGCAGTACTTC	CASSLEDRGYEQYF
TRBV7-9	TRBJ2-6	.	.	TGTGCCAGCAACCGAAGGATCTCTGGGGCCAACGTCCTGACTTTC	CASNRRISGANVLTF
TRBV6-5	TRBJ1-1	TRBD1	.	TGTGCCAGCAGTTCGGGACAGGGGATCGCTGAAGCTTTCTTT	CASSSGQGIAEAFF
TRBV4-1	TRBJ2-1	TRBD2	few	TGCGCCAGCAGCCAAGATGGGACTAGCGCGAATGAGCAGTTCTTC	CASSQDGTSANEQFF
TRBV29-1	TRBJ2-5	.	many	TGCAGCGTTGAGTACGGGGGAGCGCAGTACTTC	CSVEYGGAQYF
TRBV29-1	TRBJ1-5	.	few	TGCAGCGTTGCGGATAATTCCAATCAGCCCCAGCATTTT	CSVADNSNQPQHF
TRBV2	TRBJ1-1	.	.	TGTGCCAGCAGGCGGGTGGGGACCACTGAAGCTTTCTTT	CASRRVGTTEAFF
TRBV6-1	TRBJ2-3	TRBD2	.	TGTGCCAGCAGTAAAGAAGCGGTTGGGACTAGCGCCCAAGGAACGCAGTATTTT	CASSKEAVGTSAQGTQYF
TRBV7-9	TRBJ2-1	.	.	TGTGCCAGCAGCTTAGTCGCGGGGGCGAACTACAATGAGCAGTTCTTC	CASSLVAGANYNEQFF
TRBV20-1	TRBJ2-7	TRBD2	few	TGCAGTGCTTTTCCGGCGAGCGGGAGCTCCTACGAGCAGTACTTC	CSAFPASGSSYEQYF
TRBV25-1	TRBJ2-5	TRBD2	.	TGTGCCAGCAGTGAAACCCCCGGGACTAGCCTTCTCCAAGAGACCCAGTACTTC	CASSETPGTSLLQETQYF
TRBV5-1	TRBJ2-5	.	.	TGCGCCAGCAGGTTTCAGCCGGGGGGCCCCTACGAGCTGTACTTC	CASRFQPGGPYELYF
TRBV15	TRBJ1-1	.	few	TGTGCCACCAGCAGAGACAGTTCCAACACTGAAGCTTTCTTT	CATSRDSSNTEAFF
TRBV5-1	TRBJ2-5	TRBD1	few	TGCGCCAGCAACAGAGGGCAGGGGGCTCAAGAGACCCAGTACTTC	CASNRGQGAQETQYF
TRBV28	TRBJ2-7	.	few	TGTGCCAGCAGTTTAGTGGACCTGGAGGGAGGAGAGCAGTACTTC	CASSLVDLEGGEQYF
TRBV10-3	TRBJ2-3	.	few	TGTGCCATCAGTGAGTCTTATTCTAGCAGCACAGATACGCAGTATTTT	CAISESYSSSTDTQYF
TRBV12-3/TRBV12-4	TRBJ2-7	.	.	TGTGCCAGCAGAACCCCGGGCTCCGAGCAGTACTTC	CASRTPGSEQYF
TRBV3-1	TRBJ1-4	.	few	TGTGCCAGCAGCCCTGAAGAAGGCAGCCTGTCCCAAGGAGGAAAACTGTTTTTT	CASSPEEGSLSQGGKLFF
TRBV7-9	TRBJ2-1	.	.	TGTGCCAGCAGCCTTCTGGAGGACTACCATTACAATGAGCAGTTCTTC	CASSLLEDYHYNEQFF
TRBV28	TRBJ1-2	.	few	TGTGCCAGTCGAACTCAGGGCTATGGCTACACCTTC	CASRTQGYGYTF
TRBV21-1	TRBJ1-2	.	.	TGTGCCAGCACCGCCGGGACTGCCGCTAACTATGGCTACACCTTC	CASTAGTAANYGYTF
TRBV28	TRBJ1-5	TRBD1	few	TGTGCCACCCTCTCGACAGGGGGGAATCAGCCCCAGCATTTT	CATLSTGGNQPQHF
TRBV7-2	TRBJ2-7	.	.	TGTGCCAGCAGCTTAGCATTCGACGAGCAGTACTTC	CASSLAFDEQYF
TRBV20-1	TRBJ1-4	TRBD1	.	TGCAGTGCTAGTGGACAGGGTAATGAAAAACTGTTTTTT	CSASGQGNEKLFF
TRBV6-1	TRBJ2-7	.	.	TGTGCCAGCAGTGAAGCGCTAAAGGTCACGACTTACGAGCAGTACTTC	CASSEALKVTTYEQYF
TRBV2	TRBJ2-3	.	.	TGTGCCAGCAAAGGCGCAGATACGCAGTATTTT	CASKGADTQYF
TRBV7-2	TRBJ2-3	.	many	TGTGCCAGCAGGAAGACAGGCGGCACAGATACGCAGTATTTT	CASRKTGGTDTQYF
TRBV13	TRBJ2-4	TRBD2	.	TGTGCCAGCAGCCGTAAGCGGGAGGCCAAAAACATTCAGTACTTC	CASSRKREAKNIQYF
TRBV9	TRBJ1-2	.	.	TGTGCCAGCAACCCCAGTGGGTGGGGCAGGGAGGACTATGGCTACACCTTC	CASNPSGWGREDYGYTF